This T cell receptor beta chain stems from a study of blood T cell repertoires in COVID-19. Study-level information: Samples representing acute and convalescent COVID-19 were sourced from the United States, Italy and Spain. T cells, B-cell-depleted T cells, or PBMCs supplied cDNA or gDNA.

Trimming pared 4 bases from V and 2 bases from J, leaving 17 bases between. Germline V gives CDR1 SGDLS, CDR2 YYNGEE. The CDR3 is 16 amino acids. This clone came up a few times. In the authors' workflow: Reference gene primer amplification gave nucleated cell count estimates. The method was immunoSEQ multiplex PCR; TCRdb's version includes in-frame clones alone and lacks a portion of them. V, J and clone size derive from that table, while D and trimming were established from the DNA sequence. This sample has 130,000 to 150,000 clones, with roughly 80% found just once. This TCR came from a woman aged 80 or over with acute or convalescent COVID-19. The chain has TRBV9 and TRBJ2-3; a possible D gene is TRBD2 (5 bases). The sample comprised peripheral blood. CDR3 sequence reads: CASSPRGDFSTDTQYF. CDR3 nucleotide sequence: TGTGCCAGCAGCCCCCGGGGAGATTTTTCCACAGATACGCAGTATTTT. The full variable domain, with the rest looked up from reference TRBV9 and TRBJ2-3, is DSGVTQTPKHLITATGQRVTLRCSPRSGDLSVYWYQQSLDQGLQFLIQYYNGEERAKGNILERFSAQQFPDLHSELNLSSLELGDSALYFCASSPRGDFSTDTQYFGPGTRLTVL.